These 10 T cell receptor beta chains were all obtained from the same sample, sequenced in a study of a mutant IDH1 vaccine in newly diagnosed glioma (dated by TCRdb to 2020 to 2022). The method was the immunoSEQ multiplex PCR assay. TCRdb retrieved this table from immuneACCESS and kept in-frame rearrangements only. Not all clones are present; in checked studies, unresolved V genes account for under half, and no reason is known for the remainder. Present in this sample are some 50,000 clones, 65% of which were seen just once. The ten largest clones take up about 5% of the sample. The label giving this sample's time point can be read as: week 47, end of study. A 20-mer mutant IDH1 peptide at 300 micrograms in Montanide made up each vaccine dose, which was injected subcutaneously together with topical imiquimod. No antigen has been assigned to these receptors. The sample in question was peripheral blood mononuclear cells (PBMCs), obtained from a glioma patient whose treatment included an IDH1 peptide vaccine. The receptors come from a man between 40 and 49 years old with glioma. Some clones in this sample may be carry-over from other donors' samples.

The J gene is TRBJ1-2, the V gene TRBV19; 7 bases match TRBD1. The CDR3 spans 13 residues. Trimming at V came to 5 bases and at J to 8 bases, leaving 8 bases not matched to a gene. Germline CDR1 is LNHDA and CDR2 is SQIVND (reference sequence). CDR3 region: CASSVTGERGYTF. The CDR3, as DNA: TGTGCCAGTAGTGTCACAGGGGAGAGAGGCTACACCTTC.

The chain has TRBV5-1 and TRBJ1-1; possibly TRBD1 for D (6 bases). The V end was cut by 4 bases, the J end by 0 bases, with 16 bases between. Germline V lookup: CDR1 SGHRS, CDR2 YFSETQ. This CDR3 is built from 16 residues. The CDR3 is CASSRDPGAMNTEAFF. The CDR3 nucleotides read TGCGCCAGCAGCCGGGACCCGGGGGCCATGAACACTGAAGCTTTCTTT.

This clone came up a few times. The chain links TRBV6-1 to TRBJ1-6; D unclear. The CDR3 loop spans 13 amino acids. CDR1 and CDR2 from the germline V gene are MNHNS and SASEGT. V was clipped by 7 bases and J by 13 bases, with 17 bases between them. The CDR3 DNA reads as TGTGCCAGCATTTGGGAAGGGTCGGGGCCCCTCCACTTT. It encodes CASIWEGSGPLHF.

This clone was found once. The chain couples TRBV6-1 to TRBJ2-6, with no clear D. Looked up from germline, CDR1 is MNHNS and CDR2 is SASEGT. The CDR3 loop spans 16 amino acids. V was cut by 6 bases and J by 1 base, with 13 bases left in between. CDR3 nucleotides: TGTGCCAGCAGCGAATACAGTGGATCTGGGGCCAACGTCCTGACTTTC. It translates to CASSEYSGSGANVLTF.

CDR3 DNA sequence: TGTGCCAGCAGTGTGAAGGGAGCGTCCTCCTACGAGCAGTACTTC. It is translated as CASSVKGASSYEQYF. The V gene is TRBV2, the J gene TRBJ2-7; perhaps TRBD2 as D (5 bases). V was shortened by 4 bases and J by 0 bases, with 13 bases between the two germline ends. Germline CDR1 SNHLY, CDR2 FYNNEI. This CDR3 region has 15 residues. The entire variable domain, with the rest obtained from reference TRBV2 and TRBJ2-7, is as follows: EPEVTQTPSHQVTQMGQEVILRCVPISNHLYFYWYRQILGQKVEFLVSFYNNEISEKSEIFDDQFSVERPDGSNFTLKIRSTKLEDSAMYFCASSVKGASSYEQYFGPGTRLTVT.

This chain uses TRBV15 with TRBJ1-2; possible D gene TRBD1, 5 bases. V was clipped by 1 base and J by 8 bases, with 14 bases between them. The CDR3 is made up of 14 amino acids. CDR1 and CDR2 from the germline V gene are LNHNV and YYDKDF (reference sequence). The CDR3 here is CATSRGGARGGYTF. CDR3 DNA sequence: TGTGCCACCAGCAGAGGCGGCGCCCGGGGGGGCTACACCTTC. Together with reference TRBV15 and TRBJ1-2, the CDR3 gives the full variable domain: DAMVIQNPRYQVTQFGKPVTLSCSQTLNHNVMYWYQQKSSQAPKLLFHYYDKDFNNEADTPDNFQSRRPNTSFCFLDIRSPGLGDTAMYLCATSRGGARGGYTFGSGTRLTVV.

This clone was observed a handful of times. The V call is TRBV19, the J call TRBJ2-7; the D call may be TRBD1 or TRBD2 (5 bases each). The V gene lost 7 bases and the J gene lost 2 bases, with 18 bases spanning the gap. This CDR3 comprises 15 residues. CDR1 and CDR2 from the germline V gene are LNHDA and SQIVND (reference sequence). CDR3: CASKFGAGPTYEQYF. The CDR3 bases are TGTGCCAGTAAGTTCGGGGCAGGACCCACCTACGAGCAGTACTTC.

This clone was seen a handful of times. The chain combines TRBV5-1 with TRBJ2-1; tentatively, D is TRBD1 (6 bases). The V end was cut by 4 bases, the J end by 0 bases, with 14 bases between. The CDR3 sequence is 16 residues long. The germline V gene has CDR1 SGHRS and CDR2 YFSETQ. The CDR3 DNA sequence: TGCGCCAGCAGCCCATGGGAAGGGGGCTCCTACAATGAGCAGTTCTTC. Protein sequence: CASSPWEGGSYNEQFF.

This clone appeared a few times. V usage is TRBV4-1 and J usage is TRBJ1-2, with TRBD1 matching over 12 bases. The CDR3 sequence is 16 residues long. Germline loops: CDR1 MGHRA, CDR2 YSYEKL. The J segment lost 2 bases and the V segment lost 4 bases, leaving 5 bases of the junction unmatched. CDR3 sequence (DNA): TGCGCCAGCAGCCCCCGGGGACAGGGGGCGAACTATGGCTACACCTTC. Amino acids: CASSPRGQGANYGYTF.

V and J are TRBV6-5 and TRBJ1-1, with D possibly matching TRBD1 (5 bases). Germline V gene lookup returns CDR1 MNHEY and CDR2 SVGAGI. This CDR3 region has 15 residues. V was trimmed by 6 bases and J by 8 bases, leaving 22 bases between them. The CDR3 reads CASRDTGTRVAEAFF. The CDR3 DNA is TGTGCCAGCAGGGACACCGGGACCCGCGTCGCCGAAGCTTTCTTT.